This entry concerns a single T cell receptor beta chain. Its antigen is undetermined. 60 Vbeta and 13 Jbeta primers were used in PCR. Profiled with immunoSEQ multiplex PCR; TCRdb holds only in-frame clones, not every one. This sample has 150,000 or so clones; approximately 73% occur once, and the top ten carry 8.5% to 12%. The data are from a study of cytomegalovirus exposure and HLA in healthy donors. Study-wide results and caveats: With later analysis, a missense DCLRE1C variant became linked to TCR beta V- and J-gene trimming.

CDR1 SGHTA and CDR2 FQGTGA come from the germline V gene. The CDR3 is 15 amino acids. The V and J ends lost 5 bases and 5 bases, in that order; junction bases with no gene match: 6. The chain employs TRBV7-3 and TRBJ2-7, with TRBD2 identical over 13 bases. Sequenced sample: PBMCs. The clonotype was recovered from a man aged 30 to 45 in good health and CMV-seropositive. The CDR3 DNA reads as TGTGCCAGCAGCCCGACTAGCGGGAGGTTCAACGAGCAGTACTTC. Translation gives CASSPTSGRFNEQYF.